The sequence of this T cell receptor beta chain was determined in a study of Graves' ophthalmopathy and Graves' hyperthyroidism. The sequenced template was RNA, covering the TCR beta CDR3 region. An initial RT-PCR round employing HTBI primers preceded a second-round multiplex PCR. TCRdb reprocessed the multiplex PCR reads via MiXCR and lists one record per CDR3 protein. The sample gives 350,000 to 450,000 distinct CDR3 sequences, approximately 21% of which show up once; roughly 3% is in the top ten. This CDR3 has 12 amino acids. Trimming removed 6 bases from V and 3 bases from J, with 9 bases in between. Germline values: CDR1 SGHTS, CDR2 YDEGEE. This clonotype was recorded at least ten times.

The chain joins TRBV5-8 to TRBJ2-5; D is perhaps TRBD2 (5 bases). This TCR was recovered from a woman younger than 35 with stable Graves' hyperthyroidism. Material for sequencing was peripheral blood. The CDR3 region is CASKTGKETQYF. CDR3 DNA sequence: TGTGCCAGCAAAACGGGGAAAGAGACCCAGTACTTC.